These T cell receptor beta chains were read from a single sample in a study of blood T cell repertoires in COVID-19. Profiled with immunoSEQ multiplex PCR; TCRdb holds only in-frame clones, not every one. The sample has approximately 200,000 clones, about 87% seen once. Sequencing was carried out using PBMCs or T cells enriched from blood (not recorded which). These TCRs come from a woman in her twenties or thirties who had been exposed to COVID-19. CDR3s include the opening cysteine and the closing phenylalanine or tryptophan. Fields, in order: J gene, D gene, clone size, V gene, CDR3 DNA, CDR3 protein. A D gene is named only where the DNA matches it firmly. Size is stated for part of the rows, as once, few or many counts, or as a class when the clone is expanded.

TRBJ2-2 TRBD1 NA TRBV23-1 TGCGCCAGCAGTCAAAGACAGGGAAGATCCGGGGAGCTGTTTTTT CASSQRQGRSGELFF
TRBJ2-5 NA NA TRBV7-3 TGTGCCAGCAGCTTAAAGGGGACATACCCCCAAGAGACCCAGTACTTC CASSLKGTYPQETQYF
TRBJ2-1 TRBD2 once TRBV5-1 TGCGCCAGCAGCTTGGCCCCGACTAGCCACCCCTCCTACAATGAGCAGTTCTTC CASSLAPTSHPSYNEQFF
TRBJ1-6 NA NA TRBV28 TGTGCCAGCAGAATCAGGGTGGGTAATTCACCCCTCCACTTT CASRIRVGNSPLHF
TRBJ2-5 NA NA TRBV3-1/TRBV3-2 TGTGCCAGCAGCCAAGATCTAGCGAGACAAGAGACCCAGTACTTC CASSQDLARQETQYF
TRBJ2-1 TRBD2 NA TRBV10-2 TGCGCCAGCAGTGGACTAGCGGGTTACAATGAGCAGTTCTTC CASSGLAGYNEQFF
TRBJ1-1 NA NA TRBV6-1 TGTGCCAGCAGTGAGGACAGCGACACTGAAGCTTTCTTT CASSEDSDTEAFF
TRBJ2-3 NA NA TRBV2 TGTGCCAGCAGTGATGAGGCAGATACGCAGTATTTT CASSDEADTQYF
TRBJ1-2 NA NA TRBV11-1 TGTGCCAGCAGCTCCATCTATGGCTACACCTTC CASSSIYGYTF
TRBJ1-4 NA NA TRBV30 TGTGCCTGGTCTGGGGGCCTGGGTGAAAAACTGTTTTTT CAWSGGLGEKLFF
TRBJ1-3 NA NA TRBV11-2 TGTGCCAGCAGCTTTGGTAACAGCTACTCTGGAAACACCATATATTTT CASSFGNSYSGNTIYF
TRBJ2-1 TRBD2 NA TRBV30 TGTGCCTGGACTCCTAGCGGCCCTTTCGACAATGAGCAGTTCTTC CAWTPSGPFDNEQFF
TRBJ1-5 TRBD1 NA TRBV10-2 TGCGCCATCCCCGGGACAGGGGGCGTCCTGCAGAGGGGCAAAATCAATAGCAATCAGCCCCAGCATTTT CAIPGTGGVLQRGKINSNQPQHF
TRBJ1-2 NA NA TRBV5-1 TGCGCCAGCAGCCCAGACTGGCGCGCAGGCTACACCTTC CASSPDWRAGYTF
TRBJ2-2 TRBD1 NA TRBV27 TGTGCCAGGGCCGGGACAGAGAACACCGGGGAGCTGTTTTTT CARAGTENTGELFF
TRBJ2-5 TRBD1 NA TRBV19 TGTGCCAGTAGAAATACAGGGGATTATCAGACCCAGTACTTC CASRNTGDYQTQYF
TRBJ2-7 NA NA TRBV30 TGTGCCTGGAGTCGTTCCGGGTCCTACGAGCAGTACTTC CAWSRSGSYEQYF
TRBJ2-1 NA NA TRBV24-1 TGTGCCACCAGTGAAAGGGGGTATGAGCAGTTCTTC CATSERGYEQFF
TRBJ1-1 NA few TRBV27 TGTGCCAGCTACAGGCAACCAGGGGTCTCTGGGGACACTGAAGCTTTCTTT CASYRQPGVSGDTEAFF
TRBJ2-3 TRBD2 NA TRBV3-1/TRBV3-2 TGTGCCAGCAGCCAGCGGACTAGCGGGGTTCAAGATACGCAGTATTTT CASSQRTSGVQDTQYF
TRBJ2-3 NA NA TRBV2 TGTGCCAGCAGTGTGGGGGGTTCTAGCACAGATACGCAGTATTTT CASSVGGSSTDTQYF
TRBJ2-6 NA NA TRBV9 TGTGCCAGCAGCGTAGGTCCAGGGACAATTTCTGGGGCCAACGTCCTGACTTTC CASSVGPGTISGANVLTF
TRBJ1-5 NA NA TRBV7-8 TGTGCCAGCAGCTCCGTACAGGGTGGGAATCAGCCCCAGCATTTT CASSSVQGGNQPQHF
TRBJ2-5 TRBD1 once TRBV3-1/TRBV3-2 TGTGCCAGCAGCCAAGCAGGTTCGGGACAGGGGGAAGAGACCCAGTACTTC CASSQAGSGQGEETQYF
TRBJ2-2 NA NA TRBV5-1 TGCGCCAGCAGCGTCACGAACACCGGGGAGCTGTTTTTT CASSVTNTGELFF
TRBJ1-1 TRBD1 NA TRBV30 TGTGCCTGGAGTTTAACAGGGGCCACTGAAGCTTTCTTT CAWSLTGATEAFF
TRBJ1-1 NA NA TRBV2 TGTGCCAGCAGTGGAAATACAGGGAACACTGAAGCTTTCTTT CASSGNTGNTEAFF
TRBJ1-5 NA NA TRBV27 TGTGCCAGCAGTTTAAGGGCAGAGGGTCAGCCCCAGCATTTT CASSLRAEGQPQHF
TRBJ1-5 NA few TRBV6-5 TGTGCCAGCAGTCCAGACAGCCCGAGTCAGCCCCAGCATTTT CASSPDSPSQPQHF
TRBJ2-3 NA NA TRBV24-1 TGTGCCACCAGTGCCAACCCGACGGCAGGGGCTTCCCTCACAGATACGCAGTATTTT CATSANPTAGASLTDTQYF
TRBJ1-2 NA few TRBV12-3/TRBV12-4 TGTGCCAGCAGCAAAACAGGGAGCTATGGCTACACCTTC CASSKTGSYGYTF
TRBJ1-1 TRBD1 NA TRBV2 TGTGCCAGCAGCGGGACAGCCAACACTGAAGCTTTCTTT CASSGTANTEAFF
TRBJ2-7 TRBD2 once TRBV11-2 TGTGCCAGCAGCCCCAATAGCGGGAGGGCCGACGAGCAGTACTTC CASSPNSGRADEQYF
TRBJ1-2 NA NA TRBV24-1 TGTGCCACCAGTGATTTGAACAGGGCCCATGGCTACACCTTC CATSDLNRAHGYTF
TRBJ2-5 NA NA TRBV29-1 TGCAGCGTCCCAAAAGAGACCCAGTACTTC CSVPKETQYF
TRBJ2-3 NA NA TRBV18 TGTGCCAGCTCACCAGGGGCCGGGAGAGGGGCAGATACGCAGTATTTT CASSPGAGRGADTQYF
TRBJ2-3 TRBD2 NA TRBV4-2 TGTGCCAGCAGCCAAGTGCCACTAGCGGGAGGCCAGGCAGATACGCAGTATTTT CASSQVPLAGGQADTQYF
TRBJ1-1 TRBD1 NA TRBV2 TGTGCCAGCACAACAGGGGACACTGAAGCTTTCTTT CASTTGDTEAFF
TRBJ2-3 TRBD1 NA TRBV4-1 TGCGCCACCCAACAGGGGGCGGGAACAGATACGCAGTATTTT CATQQGAGTDTQYF
TRBJ2-1 TRBD1 NA TRBV7-9 TGTGCCAGCAGCCGAGACAGGGTGCGGGACAATGAGCAGTTCTTC CASSRDRVRDNEQFF
TRBJ2-7 TRBD2 NA TRBV11-2 TGTGCCAGCAGCTTGGTCGCGGGAGGCCACGAGCAGTACTTC CASSLVAGGHEQYF
TRBJ2-1 TRBD2 NA TRBV4-1 TGCGCCAGCAGCCAGGGACTAGCGGGAGCCGGGCAGTTCTTC CASSQGLAGAGQFF
TRBJ1-1 NA once TRBV18 TGTGCCAGCTCACCAGGGAGAGGGTGGGACACTGAAGCTTTCTTT CASSPGRGWDTEAFF
TRBJ2-5 TRBD2 NA TRBV30 TGTGCCTGGAGTATTGGCGGGGGTTTAACGGAGACCCAGTACTTC CAWSIGGGLTETQYF
TRBJ1-5 TRBD1 NA TRBV19 TGTGCCAGTAGTAGAAATACAGGGGGCGCGAAGAATCAGCCCCAGCATTTT CASSRNTGGAKNQPQHF
TRBJ2-2 TRBD1 NA TRBV4-1 TGCGCCAGCAGCCAAGAAACAGTGCTGGACAGGGGTTTGGGGGAGCTGTTTTTT CASSQETVLDRGLGELFF
TRBJ2-1 TRBD2 NA TRBV6-5 TGTGCCAGCAGTAACCTAGCGGGGGCCTACAATGAGCAGTTCTTC CASSNLAGAYNEQFF
TRBJ2-1 NA NA TRBV3-1/TRBV3-2 TGTGCCAGCAGCCAAGTGGTAGGACAGCACAATGAGCAGTTCTTC CASSQVVGQHNEQFF
TRBJ1-1 NA NA TRBV9 TGTGCCAGCAGCGCCAGCGGGACACTGAACACTGAAGCTTTCTTT CASSASGTLNTEAFF
TRBJ2-7 NA once TRBV3-1/TRBV3-2 TGTGCCAGCAGCCAATTTATGAACGGAGGTCGGATTATCTACGAGCAGTACTTC CASSQFMNGGRIIYEQYF
TRBJ2-5 TRBD2 once TRBV4-2 TGTGCCAGCAGCCAAGCGGCGACTAGCGGGACCTTAGAGACCCAGTACTTC CASSQAATSGTLETQYF
TRBJ2-1 NA NA TRBV5-4 TGTGCCAGCAGCTTGGAGGGAGATTACAATGAGCAGTTCTTC CASSLEGDYNEQFF
TRBJ1-2 NA NA TRBV24-1 TGTGCCACCAGTGATTTACAGAACTATGGCTACACCTTC CATSDLQNYGYTF
TRBJ1-1 NA NA TRBV18 TGTGCCAGCTCATTACAGGGTATGAACACTGAAGCTTTCTTT CASSLQGMNTEAFF